The entry below gives a single TCR beta chain sequence along with its context. Its antigen has not been determined. This clone may be a read error of a much larger clone one base away. Receptor libraries were prepared by 5' RACE. The listed sequencing device is Illumina HiSeq 2500. The second PCR ran for roughly 7 to 12 cycles and used a J-beta primer mix along with a sample-barcoded 5' primer. A template-switch 5' adaptor carrying 12 random nucleotides introduced a unique molecular identifier onto each TCR beta cDNA molecule. At least 2.5 million CDR3-containing paired-end reads were obtained from each sample. All of the RNA was converted into first-strand cDNA using the Mint cDNA synthesis kit, with a TRBC-specific oligonucleotide serving as the primer. Following uracil-DNA glycosylase treatment, a first 18-cycle PCR with universal primers M1SS and BC2_uni_R was performed on all cDNA. The source study handled its data this way. Each sample was normalized by randomly selecting 1 million high-quality reads, each carrying a distinct molecular identifier. Reads with shared molecular identifiers were discarded instead of being binned into consensus sequences. MiTCR, with a Q25 quality threshold and the strictest error-elimination algorithm, was used for CDR3 identification, clonotype clustering and error correction. A nonparametric unseen species model using Euler transformation provided a lower-bound estimate of total TCR beta diversity. In TCRdb, the public reads were trimmed at Q25 with fastp and aligned with MiXCR, with productive beta chains retained. Every CDR3 protein is listed once, alongside the most common genes and DNA of its rows. For this entry, the V and J calls and clone size follow TCRdb and not the study's own pipeline. For this sample there are about 1.8 million distinct CDR3 sequences; around half appear just once. The biggest ten clones account for approximately 2% of the sample.

From its cysteine to its phenylalanine, the CDR3 spans 15 amino acids. Only CDR3 DNA is held: 45 bases, read in frame from base 1. From a lookup of the germline V gene, CDR1 and CDR2 are SGHDT and YYEEEE. The roughly 37 donors, aged 6 to 90 years, were systemically healthy Caucasian individuals from Russia. Ten milliliters of peripheral blood were drawn from each donor into EDTA-treated Vacutainer tubes. PBMCs were isolated by Ficoll-Paque density-gradient centrifugation, with at least 6 million obtained per sample. Trizol reagent was used to extract total RNA from PBMCs, with at least 5.5 micrograms per sample. The percentages of naive CD45RAhigh/CD27high T cells were determined by flow cytometry on a PBMC aliquot from every donor. This sample is drawn from a study of blood T cells in healthy people across ages (dated by TCRdb to about 2015). Study-wide context: Template switching captured roughly one uniquely barcoded TCR beta cDNA molecule per two T cells in model experiments. The study measured age-related changes in TCR beta repertoire diversity using deep sequencing normalized with unique cDNA molecular identifiers. Donors were grouped into four age groups: young (average about 15 years), middle-aged (less than 40), aged (approximately 58) and long-lived (about 89). To avoid experimental bias, donors of different ages were distributed randomly across sequencing lanes. For two donors (one aged 18 to 29 and one aged 80 or older), the study analyzed two additional independent replicas of 1 million unique cDNA reads from the same blood draw. On the study overall, not on this receptor specifically: Observed TCR beta diversity per million T cells fell roughly linearly with age, and a significant reduction was already apparent by age about 36. Estimates of total diversity based on one million sequenced T cells were considered lower bounds and underestimates. There was a strong correlation between observed TCR beta diversity and the percentage of naive T cells measured by flow cytometry. Bulk unsorted PBMC profiling prevented conclusive comparison of naive and antigen-experienced compartments. Compared with the aged group, the long-lived group had more naive CD4+ T cells, fewer expanded clones and increased TCR diversity, a pattern suggesting age selection. Because donor CMV infection status was unknown, age-related changes in expanded clonotypes were potentially confounded.

The rearranged chain carries TRBV5-6 and TRBJ2-5; 8 nucleotides in the junction match TRBD2. Sequences were obtained from blood. The origin of this receptor is a woman aged 35 to 49 in good health. In nucleotide form, the sequence is TGTGCCTGCAGCTTGGAGGTAGCGGGGTATGAGACCCAGTACTTC. Translated, this gives CACSLEVAGYETQYF.